This entry lists 9 T cell receptor beta chains sequenced from one sample in a study of shared clonotypes between healthy human individuals. Cells designated naive CD8 were CD45RO-negative and were positively selected for CCR7, with terminally differentiated effector memory CD45RA+ cells excluded. TCRdb keeps only in-frame clones here, not all; method: immunoSEQ multiplex PCR. The sample shows 2 million to 2.5 million clones, 93% of them seen only once. Sequencing input: naive CD8+ T cells from PBMCs. Receptors originate from a man aged 18 to 30 in good health. Some clones in this sample may be carry-over from other donors' samples.

This clone was found once. The chain links TRBV9 to TRBJ2-7; TRBD2 matches 10 bases. This CDR3 has 14 amino acids. J lost 5 bases, V lost 6 bases, and 8 bases had no gene match. Germline V gives CDR1 SGDLS, CDR2 YYNGEE. The CDR3 region is CASNPAGGWNEQYF. In DNA form, the CDR3 reads TGTGCCAGCAACCCAGCGGGAGGGTGGAACGAGCAGTACTTC. The whole variable domain, filled in from reference TRBV9 and TRBJ2-7, reads DSGVTQTPKHLITATGQRVTLRCSPRSGDLSVYWYQQSLDQGLQFLIQYYNGEERAKGNILERFSAQQFPDLHSELNLSSLELGDSALYFCASNPAGGWNEQYFGPGTRLTVT.

This chain links TRBV6-5 with TRBJ2-7; a weak D match, TRBD1 (5 bases). The CDR3 is made up of 13 amino acids. V was shortened by 6 bases and J by 3 bases, with 12 bases between the two germline ends. Germline V gives CDR1 MNHEY, CDR2 SVGAGI. CDR3: CASRSDTYYEQYF. In DNA form, the CDR3 reads TGTGCCAGCAGATCGGACACCTACTACGAGCAGTACTTC.

This chain uses TRBV29-1 with TRBJ2-1; D perhaps matches TRBD1 (6 bases). V was shortened by 1 base and J by 0 bases, with 10 bases between the two germline ends. CDR3 length: 15 amino acids. CDR1 and CDR2 from the germline V gene are SQVTM and ANQGSEA. CDR3: CSVEVAGASYNEQFF. The DNA of the CDR3 is TGCAGCGTTGAAGTTGCAGGGGCCTCCTACAATGAGCAGTTCTTC.

The CDR3 loop is CASSRARVANTEAFF. In DNA, the CDR3 is TGTGCCAGCAGCCGCGCGAGGGTGGCGAACACTGAAGCTTTCTTT. The J gene is TRBJ1-1, the V gene TRBV5-6; no firm D call. Germline CDR1 and CDR2: SGHDT and YYEEEE. This CDR3 has 15 amino acids. Deletions cut 4 bases from V and 1 base from J, with 14 bases between.

V is TRBV4-1 and J is TRBJ1-1; D not resolved. The CDR3 runs to 15 residues. Trimming removed 3 bases at V and 0 bases at J, with 11 bases between. Germline-derived CDR1 and CDR2 are MGHRA and YSYEKL. CDR3 bases: TGCGCCAGCAGCCACACACCGGGCGTGAACACTGAAGCTTTCTTT. It translates to CASSHTPGVNTEAFF.

The J gene is TRBJ2-1, the V gene TRBV16; D might be TRBD2 (5 bases). Deletions cut 4 bases from V and 8 bases from J, with 15 bases between. Germline V lookup: CDR1 KGHSY, CDR2 FQNENV. The CDR3 is 14 amino acids. The CDR3 sequence is CASSRGLSEDEQFF. CDR3 bases: TGTGCCAGCAGCCGAGGACTTAGTGAGGATGAGCAGTTCTTC.

This rearrangement joins TRBV27 to TRBJ1-1, with D unclear. This CDR3 region has 15 residues. V was clipped by 5 bases and J by 7 bases, with 20 bases between them. Germline V CDR1 and CDR2: MNHEY, SMNVEV (reference sequence). The CDR3 sequence is CASSTPGTRSREAFF. The DNA for the CDR3 is TGTGCCAGCAGTACCCCGGGTACAAGATCCCGTGAAGCTTTCTTT.

The chain carries TRBV5-5 and TRBJ1-1; D unresolved. Germline CDR1 SGHKS, CDR2 YYEKEE (reference sequence). There are 13 residues in the CDR3. V was pared by 4 bases and J by 4 bases, with 11 bases between. CDR3: CASSVEGVTEAFF. The CDR3, as DNA: TGTGCCAGCAGCGTCGAGGGAGTCACTGAAGCTTTCTTT.

In its sample, this clone was seen once. The chain has TRBV4-1 and TRBJ2-7; perhaps TRBD2 as D (5 bases). Germline assignment: CDR1 MGHRA and CDR2 YSYEKL. CDR3 length: 14 residues. Deletions cut 0 bases from V and 4 bases from J, with 10 bases between. This chain's CDR3 is CASSQDKGAYEQYF. The CDR3 DNA reads as TGCGCCAGCAGCCAAGATAAGGGAGCGTACGAGCAGTACTTC.